This T cell receptor beta chain was identified in a study of identical twins. General study results and limits: Conclusions were based on cross-sectional statistical analysis, without following the same donors. For zero-insertion analyses, partial confounding could come from invariant MAIT and iNKT cells. Fewer insertions marked abundant cord blood beta clonotypes; young adult naive trended weakly, memory not at all.

Turning to this clonotype: Its specificity is not known.

Unique molecular identifiers were in the cDNA, with template-switch universal primer binding. TCRdb re-analysed the 5' RACE reads in MiXCR, keeping a single row per CDR3 protein. The repertoire holds about 890,000 distinct CDR3 sequences, with roughly an eighth as singletons. The same sample was also used in a study of yellow fever vaccine responses in identical twins.

The sequence was obtained from a woman in her late teens or twenties in good health. Sample: PBMCs.

CDR3 DNA sequence: TGTGCCAGCAGACCGAGAGCGCGGGAGTCAGGCACCGGGGAGCTGTTTTTT. Amino acid sequence: CASRPRARESGTGELFF. The chain joins TRBV11-2 to TRBJ2-2; the match to TRBD2 covers 7 bases. V trimming: 6 bases; J trimming: 4 bases; junction bases outside the gene matches: 14. This CDR3 has 17 amino acids. CDR1 and CDR2 from the germline V gene are SGHAT and FQNNGV.